This paragraph reports one T cell receptor beta chain. Its antigen remains unidentified. The data belong to a study of cytotoxic CD8 clonotypes in ibrutinib-treated CLL. TCRdb's table, derived via immunoSEQ multiplex PCR, lists solely in-frame clones and lacks some. Found here are 150,000 to 200,000 clones, approximately 80% of them singletons; the top ten hold under 5.5%. Unmatched junction bases numbered 7, after V lost 6 bases and J lost 5 bases. The germline V gene has CDR1 MNHEY and CDR2 SVGAGI. The CDR3 spans 14 residues. Overall study results and limits: Public clonotypes showed up rarely, and on treatment they shrank or held steady.

The origin of this receptor is a human donor with chronic lymphocytic leukemia. The V gene is TRBV6-5, the J gene TRBJ1-2; 9 nucleotides align to TRBD1. The source material was PBMCs, sampled after 24 months of ibrutinib treatment. The DNA for the CDR3 is TGTGCCAGCAGCTTATCCGGGACAGGGTATGGCTACACCTTC. Its protein is CASSLSGTGYGYTF.